This T cell receptor (beta chain) was obtained from a study of CD8 T cells in ankylosing spondylitis. With molecular barcodes, quantitative 5'-RACE was used to make the TCR beta libraries. In TCRdb, the 5' RACE reads were re-called with MiXCR into one record per CDR3 protein. In the table there are about 800,000 distinct CDR3 sequences, about an eighth of which are singletons. CDR3 length: 13 amino acids. Trimming took off 4 bases at V and 2 bases at J, with 12 bases between the two ends. The V gene's germline CDR1 is DFQATT and CDR2 SNEGSKA (reference sequence). Broader study findings: Matched synovial fluid from ankylosing spondylitis patients was reported to be enriched for disease-linked clones. Clones linked to disease, bearing a CD8+ phenotype, were relatively rare in peripheral blood. Made up of about eight highly homologous variants, a TCR beta motif appeared characteristic of ankylosing spondylitis blood. Reports of some motif variants in reactive arthritis synovial fluid and blood predate this one.

The sample holds a few counts of this clonotype. Its target is unknown. V gene TRBV20-1 combines with J gene TRBJ2-7; a weak D match, TRBD1 (6 bases). The sequenced sample consisted of blood, either unsorted or a sorted T cell fraction (not recorded which). The receptor comes from a male donor with ankylosing spondylitis. This chain's CDR3 is CSANSGAAYEQYF. In DNA form, the CDR3 reads TGCAGTGCTAACTCAGGGGCGGCCTACGAGCAGTACTTC.